Presented here are 14 T cell receptor beta chains from one specimen sequenced in a study of blood T cells in healthy people across ages (dated by TCRdb to between 2014 and 2017). Library creation used 5' RACE. The sequencing machine was an Illumina HiSeq 2500. A second roughly 7 to 12 cycle PCR used a sample-barcoded 5' primer and a J-beta primer mix. In TCRdb, the public reads were trimmed at Q25 with fastp and aligned with MiXCR, with productive beta chains retained. Rows are unified per CDR3 protein, each entry keeping the most common DNA and genes. This sample comprises about 970,000 distinct CDR3 sequences, 51% of them detected only once. Over 20% of the sample comes from the top ten. The sequencing input was blood. These receptors all come from a woman in her sixties or seventies in good health.

The chain has TRBV5-1 and TRBJ2-5, with D perhaps assigned TRBD1 or TRBD2 (5 bases each). The CDR3 contains 15 residues. V was cut by 0 bases and J by 1 base, with 10 bases left in between. Germline V lookup: CDR1 SGHRS, CDR2 YFSETQ. The CDR3 coding sequence is TGCGCCAGCAGCTTGGGGGACCGATTCCAAGAGACCCAGTACTTC. It encodes CASSLGDRFQETQYF.

The chain employs TRBV5-1 and TRBJ2-1; 16 bases match TRBD2. Germline CDR1 and CDR2: SGHRS and YFSETQ. V was pared by 4 bases and J by 3 bases, with 10 bases of the junction left unmatched. The CDR3 runs 19 residues. The CDR3 DNA is TGCGCCAGCAGCGCCTCCGGGACTAGCGGGAGGGCCTTCTACAATGAGCAGTTCTTC. Translated: CASSASGTSGRAFYNEQFF.

V and J are TRBV2 and TRBJ1-5; D unclear. This CDR3 is 13 amino acids long. CDR1 and CDR2 (germline): SNHLY, FYNNEI. Trimming left V 8 bases short and J 4 bases short, with 12 bases between. The CDR3 loop reads CASQQRNNQPQHF. Written as DNA, the CDR3 is TGTGCCAGCCAACAGAGAAATAATCAGCCCCAGCATTTT.

The V gene is TRBV4-1, the J gene TRBJ1-1; possibly TRBD1 for D (6 bases). Germline-derived CDR1 and CDR2 are MGHRA and YSYEKL. The CDR3 totals 16 residues. Trimming cost V 1 base and J 1 base, with 13 bases left between them. As DNA, the CDR3 is TGCGCCAGCAGCCAAGGTTCGGGGGCTGGGAACACTGAAGCTTTCTTT. It translates to CASSQGSGAGNTEAFF.

The chain recombines TRBV4-1 with TRBJ1-2; 11 positions agree with TRBD1. This CDR3 has 15 residues. Per the germline V gene, CDR1 is MGHRA and CDR2 is YSYEKL. V shed 3 bases, J shed 6 bases, and the junction held 6 bases outside the gene matches. The CDR3, as DNA: TGCGCCAGCAGCCACCTCTTGGACAGGGGGCATGGCTACACCTTC. Protein: CASSHLLDRGHGYTF.

CDR3 region: CASSYSFSPLHF. CDR3 nucleotide sequence: TGTGCCAGCAGTTACTCGTTTTCACCCCTCCACTTT. The chain combines TRBV6-6 with TRBJ1-6, with no clear D. Trimming removed 0 bases from V and 9 bases from J, with 3 bases in between. From germline, CDR1 is MNHNY and CDR2 SVGAGI (reference sequence). The CDR3 spans 12 residues.

The rearrangement uses TRBV27 and TRBJ2-5; D is possibly TRBD1 (7 bases). Germline loops: CDR1 MNHEY, CDR2 SMNVEV (reference sequence). V was shortened by 1 base and J by 5 bases, with 17 bases between the two germline ends. The CDR3 runs 16 residues. The CDR3 is CASSLYAAGGQETQYF. The CDR3 region has the DNA TGTGCCAGCAGTTTATATGCGGCAGGGGGGCAGGAGACCCAGTACTTC.

The table lists this clonotype with a few counts. This chain links TRBV20-1 with TRBJ2-1, with TRBD2 identical over 7 bases. The CDR3 covers 16 residues. Trimming at V came to 3 bases and at J to 3 bases, leaving 11 bases not matched to a gene. The germline gives CDR1 DFQATT, CDR2 SNEGSKA (reference sequence). The DNA for the CDR3 is TGCAGTGCTAGTGATCTAGCGGCCATTATCTACAATGAGCAGTTCTTC. Translated: CSASDLAAIIYNEQFF.

The rearrangement links TRBV5-5 to TRBJ2-3; 12 positions agree with TRBD2. The CDR3 loop spans 13 amino acids. The germline CDR1 and CDR2 sequences are SGHKS and YYEKEE (reference sequence). Unmatched junction bases numbered 1, after V lost 5 bases and J lost 6 bases. CDR3 loop: CASRGLAGDTQYF. CDR3 nucleotides: TGTGCCAGCAGAGGACTAGCGGGGGATACGCAGTATTTT.

This clonotype was seen a handful of times. The chain carries TRBV7-9 and TRBJ2-7; TRBD1 aligns across 9 bases. The V segment lost 2 bases and the J segment 3 bases; nucleotides outside the gene matches: 8. The CDR3 runs to 16 residues. CDR1 is SEHNR and CDR2 is FQNEAQ in the germline V gene (reference sequence). This CDR3 reads CASSLLPGTGRYEQYF. CDR3 DNA sequence: TGTGCCAGCAGCTTACTACCAGGGACAGGGCGCTACGAGCAGTACTTC.

The J gene is TRBJ2-1, the V gene TRBV20-1; D tentatively fits TRBD1 or TRBD2 (5 bases each). Germline loops: CDR1 DFQATT, CDR2 SNEGSKA (reference sequence). The CDR3 is 14 amino acids. The V and J ends lost 4 bases and 8 bases respectively, with 18 bases between them. CDR3 residues: CSAKPGPANDEQFF. The CDR3 DNA sequence: TGCAGTGCTAAACCGGGACCTGCGAATGATGAGCAGTTCTTC.

CDR3 DNA: TGCAGTGCTCACCCCGGGACTAGCGGGGATGGGGATACGCAGTATTTT. This translates into CSAHPGTSGDGDTQYF. This rearrangement joins TRBV20-1 to TRBJ2-3; 13 nucleotides align to TRBD2. This CDR3 region has 16 residues. Trimming at V came to 5 bases and at J to 6 bases, leaving 11 bases not matched to a gene. Germline assignment: CDR1 DFQATT and CDR2 SNEGSKA (reference sequence).

The chain carries TRBV12-3 or TRBV12-4 and TRBJ1-2; 8 bases agree with TRBD1. The CDR3 covers 17 residues. The ends lost 5 bases at V and 10 bases at J; junction bases unmatched: 21. CDR3: CASSHDLSSGGGLFYTF. The CDR3 DNA follows: TGTGCCAGCAGTCACGATCTCTCTTCAGGGGGCGGACTCTTCTACACCTTC.

This rearrangement joins TRBV5-6 to TRBJ2-6; unclear D gene. Per germline, CDR1 SGHDT and CDR2 YYEEEE. The CDR3 spans 14 residues. Between the trimmed V and J ends, which lost 2 bases and 1 base, there was a span of 4 bases. The chain's CDR3 is CASSFQSGANVLTF. DNA of the CDR3: TGTGCCAGCAGCTTTCAGTCTGGGGCCAACGTCCTGACTTTC.